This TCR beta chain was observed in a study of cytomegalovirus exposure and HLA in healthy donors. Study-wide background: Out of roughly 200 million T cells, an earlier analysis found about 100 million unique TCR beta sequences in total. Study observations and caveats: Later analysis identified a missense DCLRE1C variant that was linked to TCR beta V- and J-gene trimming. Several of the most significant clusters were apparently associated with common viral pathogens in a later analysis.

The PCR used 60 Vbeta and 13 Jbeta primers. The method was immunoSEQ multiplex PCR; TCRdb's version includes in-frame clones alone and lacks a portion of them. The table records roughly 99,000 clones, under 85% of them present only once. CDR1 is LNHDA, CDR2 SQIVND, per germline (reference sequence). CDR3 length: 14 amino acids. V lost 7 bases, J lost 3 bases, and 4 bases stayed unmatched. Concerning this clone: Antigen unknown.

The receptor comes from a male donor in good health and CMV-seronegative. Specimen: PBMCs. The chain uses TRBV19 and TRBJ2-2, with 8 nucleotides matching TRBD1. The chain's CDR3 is CASTQGAYTGELFF. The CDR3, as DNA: TGTGCCAGTACCCAGGGGGCCTACACCGGGGAGCTGTTTTTT. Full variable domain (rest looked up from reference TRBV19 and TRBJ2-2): DGGITQSPKYLFRKEGQNVTLSCEQNLNHDAMYWYRQDPGQGLRLIYYSQIVNDFQKGDIAEGYSVSREKKESFPLTVTSAQKNPTAFYLCASTQGAYTGELFFGEGSRLTVL.